The 24 T cell receptor beta chains below were found in one sample sequenced in a study of blood T cell repertoires in COVID-19. Profiling relied on immunoSEQ multiplex PCR, and the TCRdb table lists in-frame clones only, not all of them. Of under 300,000 clones in the sample, around 91% were seen once. Sequencing was performed on PBMCs or T cells enriched from blood (not recorded which). The receptors come from a woman between 18 and 29 years old who had recovered from COVID-19.

V and J are TRBV10-1 and TRBJ1-4; 9 nucleotides line up with TRBD1. V dropped 11 bases and J dropped 7; count of bases not matched to a gene: 17. There are 16 residues in the CDR3. Germline assignment: CDR1 WNHNN and CDR2 SYGVQD (reference sequence). CDR3 coding DNA: TGCGCCGCCCTGCGGGCCCTGGACAGGGGAAGTGAAAAACTGTTTTTT. Its protein is CAALRALDRGSEKLFF.

This chain uses TRBV10-3 with TRBJ1-4; the D gene is possibly TRBD1 (6 bases). Trimming pared 6 bases from V and 5 bases from J, leaving 10 bases between. Germline assignment: CDR1 ENHRY and CDR2 SYGVKD. The CDR3 spans 13 residues. This CDR3 is CAIRGAGNEKLFF. CDR3 DNA: TGTGCCATCAGGGGGGCTGGAAATGAAAAACTGTTTTTT.

The V call is TRBV5-8, the J call TRBJ1-2; no reliable D call. Germline V gene lookup returns CDR1 SGHTS and CDR2 YDEGEE. V lost 0 bases and J lost 3, with 3 bases in between. The CDR3 is made up of 12 amino acids. The CDR3 protein is CASSLVYYGYTF. In nucleotides, the CDR3 is TGTGCCAGCAGCTTGGTCTACTATGGCTACACCTTC.

The chain recombines TRBV6-6 with TRBJ1-1; D unclear. The length of the CDR3 is 13 residues. The germline V gene encodes CDR1 MNHNY and CDR2 SVGAGI (reference sequence). With 2 bases removed from V and 6 bases from J, the gap between germline ends came to 10 bases. The CDR3 DNA is TGTGCCAGCAGTTACCCCTCAGGCCCTGAAGCTTTCTTT. It translates to CASSYPSGPEAFF.

This chain uses TRBV13 with TRBJ2-7, with TRBD2 matching over 14 bases. This CDR3 has 15 residues. J gave up 6 bases and V 5 bases, and 6 bases lay outside the gene matches. Germline V lookup: CDR1 PRHDT, CDR2 FYEKMQ (reference sequence). CDR3 loop: CASSVRLAGGLEQYF. The CDR3, as DNA: TGTGCCAGCAGCGTACGACTAGCGGGGGGGCTCGAGCAGTACTTC.

Only one count was recorded for this clone. The chain couples TRBV5-6 to TRBJ1-2; TRBD1 agrees at 12 bases. In germline, CDR1 is SGHDT, CDR2 YYEEEE. The CDR3 contains 15 residues. After removal of 4 bases from V and 5 bases from J, the junction contained 6 bases not matched to a gene. This chain's CDR3 is CASSSPGQGAYGYTF. DNA for the CDR3: TGTGCCAGCAGCAGTCCGGGACAGGGGGCTTATGGCTACACCTTC.

The V and J genes are TRBV6-5 and TRBJ2-3, with 7 bases fitting TRBD2. CDR1 and CDR2 from the germline V gene are MNHEY and SVGAGI. The junction had 4 bases not matched to a gene; V was cut back by 10 bases and J by 6 bases. This CDR3 has 11 amino acids. The CDR3 DNA sequence: TGTGCCACCGGGAGGACGGATACGCAGTATTTT. As protein: CATGRTDTQYF.

The chain uses TRBV6-5 and TRBJ1-5; TRBD1 matches 7 bases. Germline V gene sequence: CDR1 MNHEY, CDR2 SVGAGI. This CDR3 is built from 15 residues. The V segment lost 6 bases and the J segment 2 bases; nucleotides outside the gene matches: 7. The CDR3 loop is CASRLGQEGNQPQHF. CDR3 DNA: TGTGCCAGCAGACTCGGACAGGAGGGCAATCAGCCCCAGCATTTT.

The rearrangement uses TRBV19 and TRBJ1-1; tentatively, D is TRBD1 (5 bases). Trimming cost V 8 bases and J 10 bases, with 11 bases left between them. The V gene's germline CDR1 is LNHDA and CDR2 SQIVND (reference sequence). The CDR3 is 10 amino acids. DNA for the CDR3: TGTGCCAGTTTTGACGGGGGAGCTTTCTTT. Its translation is CASFDGGAFF.

The chain employs TRBV5-6 and TRBJ1-5; 9 bases fit TRBD1. The CDR3 extends over 17 amino acids. J was trimmed by 6 bases and V by 3 bases; bases with no gene match: 13. Per germline, CDR1 SGHDT and CDR2 YYEEEE. The CDR3 DNA reads TGTGCCAGCAGCTCGGCCCGGGACAGGGTTTCGGTTCAGCCCCAGCATTTT. Amino acid sequence: CASSSARDRVSVQPQHF.

This rearrangement joins TRBV11-1 to TRBJ2-7; maybe TRBD2 (6 bases). CDR1 is SGHAT, CDR2 FQDESV, per germline (reference sequence). This CDR3 contains 16 residues. V lost 0 bases and J 5 bases, leaving 17 bases between the germline ends. CDR3 DNA: TGTGCCAGCAGCTTAGCGGGGGGACTCATTGTCAACGAGCAGTACTTC. Translated, it gives CASSLAGGLIVNEQYF.

CDR3 sequence: CASSKARRNTEAFF. In DNA, the CDR3 is TGTGCCAGCAGCAAAGCACGGAGGAACACTGAAGCTTTCTTT. The V gene is TRBV21-1, the J gene TRBJ1-1. TRBV21-1 is termed a pseudogene. The CDR3 is 14 residues long.

The rearrangement joins TRBV30 to TRBJ1-5; D is uncertain. V gave up 2 bases and J gave up 8 bases, with 10 bases separating them. CDR3 length: 12 amino acids. In germline, CDR1 is GTSNPN, CDR2 SVGIG (reference sequence). The CDR3 nucleotides read TGTGCCTGGAGTAGAGGGAGGGAGCCCCAGCATTTT. Translating gives CAWSRGREPQHF.

The J gene is TRBJ1-2, the V gene TRBV28, with D possibly TRBD1 on 6 matching bases. Trimming cost V 4 bases and J 5 bases, with 32 bases left between them. The CDR3 runs 20 residues. The germline CDR1 and CDR2 sequences are MDHEN and SYDVKM. The CDR3 sequence: CASSYAINVGQGTDPYGYTF. DNA for the CDR3: TGTGCCAGCAGTTACGCTATCAACGTGGGACAAGGCACAGATCCTTATGGCTACACCTTC.

Remarks on this clone: A far larger clone is one base from this, pointing to a likely read error. The CDR3 is CASSRTSGGTDTQYF. The CDR3 DNA is TGTGCCAGCAGTCGGACTAGCGGGGGCACAGATACGCAGTATTTT. The V gene is TRBV7-9, the J gene TRBJ2-3; 12 bases agree with TRBD2. The CDR3 sequence is 15 residues long. In germline, CDR1 is SEHNR, CDR2 FQNEAQ (reference sequence). V was clipped by 6 bases and J by 1 base; unmatched bases: 2.

This sequence joins TRBV5-1 and TRBJ2-5; the match to TRBD2 covers 11 bases. Germline CDR1 reads SGHRS; CDR2 reads YFSETQ. With 0 bases clipped from V and 7 bases from J, the junction kept 8 bases outside the gene matches. This CDR3 region has 16 residues. The CDR3: CASSLVASGGYGTQYF. The CDR3 DNA follows: TGCGCCAGCAGCTTGGTGGCTAGCGGGGGGTATGGGACCCAGTACTTC.

The V gene is TRBV28, the J gene TRBJ1-5, with TRBD1 matching 12 bases. V was clipped by 2 bases and J by 6 bases; unmatched bases: 2. The CDR3 covers 15 residues. Germline loops: CDR1 MDHEN, CDR2 SYDVKM. For the CDR3, the DNA is TGTGCCAGCAGTTTAAGGGGACAGGGGGCTCAGCCCCAGCATTTT. Amino acids: CASSLRGQGAQPQHF.

This chain connects TRBV27 to TRBJ2-7; TRBD1 matches 8 bases. Germline assignment: CDR1 MNHEY and CDR2 SMNVEV (reference sequence). Trimming cost V 3 bases and J 6 bases; bases outside gene matches: 7. This CDR3 region has 14 residues. The CDR3 region is CASSFRTGRSEQYF. The CDR3 nucleotides are TGTGCCAGCAGTTTCAGGACAGGGAGGAGCGAGCAGTACTTC.

The V and J genes are TRBV3-1 (or the pseudogene TRBV3-2) and TRBJ2-3, with D possibly TRBD1 on 6 matching bases. The CDR3 consists of 15 residues. Germline values: CDR1 LGHDT, CDR2 YNNKEL (reference sequence). Deletions cut 1 base from V and 0 bases from J, with 8 bases between. The CDR3 reads CASSQVRGSTDTQYF. The DNA of the CDR3 is TGTGCCAGCAGCCAAGTAAGGGGGAGCACAGATACGCAGTATTTT.

This chain links TRBV6-5 with TRBJ1-1, with D unclear. V was clipped by 5 bases and J by 4 bases, with 17 bases between them. The length of the CDR3 is 15 residues. In germline, CDR1 is MNHEY, CDR2 SVGAGI. This chain's CDR3 is CASSHPGGLFTEAFF. DNA of the CDR3: TGTGCCAGCAGTCACCCAGGAGGGCTGTTCACTGAAGCTTTCTTT.

This chain joins TRBV18 and TRBJ1-4; perhaps TRBD1 as D (5 bases). The CDR3 is 13 residues long. V shed 2 bases and J shed 8 bases, with 9 bases lying between them. Germline CDR1 reads KGHSH; CDR2 reads LQKENI. CDR3 in DNA: TGTGCCAGCTCACCAACAGGAGAGGAAAAACTGTTTTTT. This sequence encodes CASSPTGEEKLFF.

The chain has TRBV6-4 and TRBJ2-1; D is unclear. The CDR3 covers 14 residues. Trimming took off 6 bases at V and 5 bases at J, with 14 bases between the two ends. CDR1 and CDR2 (germline): MRHNA, SNTAGT. DNA of the CDR3: TGTGCCAGCAGGGAGAGCGCTAGAGACAATGAGCAGTTCTTC. It specifies CASRESARDNEQFF.

The CDR3 nucleotides are TGTGCCAGCAGCTTAGCAGCGACAGGGGTTCACACCGGGGAGCTGTTTTTT. This codes for CASSLAATGVHTGELFF. The chain uses TRBV7-9 and TRBJ2-2; 8 bases match TRBD1. The CDR3 has 17 amino acids. V lost 0 bases to trimming and J lost 3 bases; unmatched junction nucleotides: 6. The germline V gene has CDR1 SEHNR and CDR2 FQNEAQ (reference sequence).

This clone was seen ten or more times. The chain joins TRBV19 to TRBJ1-2, with TRBD1 as a possible D gene (5 bases). This CDR3 spans 16 amino acids. The germline V gene has CDR1 LNHDA and CDR2 SQIVND (reference sequence). Trimming shortened V by 7 bases and J by 5 bases, and 23 bases separated the two germline ends. The CDR3: CASNPGGMRLSYGYTF. CDR3 in DNA: TGTGCCAGTAACCCGGGGGGGATGAGGCTTAGTTATGGCTACACCTTC.